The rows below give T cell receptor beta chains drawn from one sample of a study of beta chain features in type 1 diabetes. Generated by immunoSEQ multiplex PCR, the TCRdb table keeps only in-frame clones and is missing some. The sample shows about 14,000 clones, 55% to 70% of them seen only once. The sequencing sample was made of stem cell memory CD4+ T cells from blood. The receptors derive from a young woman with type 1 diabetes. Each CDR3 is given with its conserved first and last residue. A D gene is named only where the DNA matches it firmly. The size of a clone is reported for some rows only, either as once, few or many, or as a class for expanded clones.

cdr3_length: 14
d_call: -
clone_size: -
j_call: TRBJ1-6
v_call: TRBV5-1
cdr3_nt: TGCGCCAGCAGCGTGGATACCTATAATTCACCCCTCCACTTT
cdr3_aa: CASSVDTYNSPLHF

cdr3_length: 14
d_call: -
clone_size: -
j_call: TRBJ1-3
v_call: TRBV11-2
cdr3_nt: TGTGCCAGCAGCTTACAGGGGATAAGTCACACCATATATTTT
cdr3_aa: CASSLQGISHTIYF

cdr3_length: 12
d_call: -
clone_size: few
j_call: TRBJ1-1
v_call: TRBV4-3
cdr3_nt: TGCGCCAGCAGCCAAGATCGGAGAGAAGCTTTCTTT
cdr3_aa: CASSQDRREAFF

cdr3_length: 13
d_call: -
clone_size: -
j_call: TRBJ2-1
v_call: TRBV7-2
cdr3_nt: TGTGCCAGCAGCTTAGCACTCCTCAATGAGCAGTTCTTC
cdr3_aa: CASSLALLNEQFF

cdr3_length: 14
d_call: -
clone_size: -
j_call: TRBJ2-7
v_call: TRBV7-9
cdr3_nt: TGTGCCAGCAGCTATCTAGCGACCGACTACGAGCAGTACTTC
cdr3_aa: CASSYLATDYEQYF

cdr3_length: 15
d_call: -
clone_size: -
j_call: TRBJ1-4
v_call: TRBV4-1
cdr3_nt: TGCGCCAGCAGCCAAGCGGGGTCTGGTAATGAAAAACTGTTTTTT
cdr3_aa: CASSQAGSGNEKLFF

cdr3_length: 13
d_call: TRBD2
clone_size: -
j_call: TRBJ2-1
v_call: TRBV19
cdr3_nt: TGTGCCAGCAACCAGCGGGAGTTTACTGAGCAGTTCTTC
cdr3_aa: CASNQREFTEQFF

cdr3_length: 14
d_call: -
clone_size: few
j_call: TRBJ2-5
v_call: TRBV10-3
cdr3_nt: TGTGCCATCAGTGATACGGACAGCCCGGGGACCCAGTACTTC
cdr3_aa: CAISDTDSPGTQYF

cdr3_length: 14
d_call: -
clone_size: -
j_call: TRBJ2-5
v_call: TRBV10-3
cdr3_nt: TGTGCCATCAGTGAGTCTAACAGAAAAGAGACCCAGTACTTC
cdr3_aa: CAISESNRKETQYF

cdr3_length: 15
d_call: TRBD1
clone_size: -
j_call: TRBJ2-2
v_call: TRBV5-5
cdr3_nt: TGTGCCAGCAGCCGGGGACAGGCGAACACCGGGGAGCTGTTTTTT
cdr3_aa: CASSRGQANTGELFF

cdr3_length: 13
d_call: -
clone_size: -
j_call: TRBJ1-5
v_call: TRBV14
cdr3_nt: TGTGCCAGCAGCCAAGATCGAGACAGGCCCCAGCATTTT
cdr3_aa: CASSQDRDRPQHF

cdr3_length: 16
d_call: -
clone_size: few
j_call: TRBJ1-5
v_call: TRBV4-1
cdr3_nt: TGCGCCAGCAGCCAAGTCTTCTGGGGAGGGAATCAGCCCCAGCATTTT
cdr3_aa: CASSQVFWGGNQPQHF

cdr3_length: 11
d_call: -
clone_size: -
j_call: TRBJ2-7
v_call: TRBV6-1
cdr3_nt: TGTGCCACGGTCGGGGTGTGGGAGCAGTACTTC
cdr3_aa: CATVGVWEQYF

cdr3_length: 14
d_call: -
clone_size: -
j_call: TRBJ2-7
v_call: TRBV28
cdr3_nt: TGTGCCAGCAGTTTAATCGGCAGGACCTACGAGCAGTACTTC
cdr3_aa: CASSLIGRTYEQYF

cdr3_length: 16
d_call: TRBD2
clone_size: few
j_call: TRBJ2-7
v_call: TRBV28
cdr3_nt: TGTGCCAGCAGTACATGGGGCGGGGGGAGCTCCTACGAGCAGTACTTC
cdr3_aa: CASSTWGGGSSYEQYF

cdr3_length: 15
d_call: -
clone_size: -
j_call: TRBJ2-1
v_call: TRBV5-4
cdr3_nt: TGTGCCAGCAGCTTGGACTATTCCTCCTACAATGAGCAGTTCTTC
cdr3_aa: CASSLDYSSYNEQFF

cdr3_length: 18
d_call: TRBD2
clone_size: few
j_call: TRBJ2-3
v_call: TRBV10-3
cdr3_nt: TGTGCCATCAAATCGAGAAGCGGGAGTGGGGTCAGCACAGATACGCAGTATTTT
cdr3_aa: CAIKSRSGSGVSTDTQYF

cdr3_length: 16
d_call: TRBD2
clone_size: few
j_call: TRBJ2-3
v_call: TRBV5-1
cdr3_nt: TGCGCCAGCAGCTTGGGTACAGCGGGGAGCAGGGATACGCAGTATTTT
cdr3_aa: CASSLGTAGSRDTQYF

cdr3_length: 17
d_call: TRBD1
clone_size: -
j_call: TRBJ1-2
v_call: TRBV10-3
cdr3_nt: TGTGCCATCAGTGAGTCGGTCAGGGGGACTGATATCTATGGCTACACCTTC
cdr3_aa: CAISESVRGTDIYGYTF

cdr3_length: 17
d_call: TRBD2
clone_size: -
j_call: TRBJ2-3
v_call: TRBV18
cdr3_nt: TGTGCCAGCTCACCGGGACTAGCGGGAGCTAAAACAGATACGCAGTATTTT
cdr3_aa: CASSPGLAGAKTDTQYF

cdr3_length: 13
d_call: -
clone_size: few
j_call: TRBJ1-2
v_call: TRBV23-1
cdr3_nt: TGCGCCAGCAGTCAAGGCAGGGACTATGGCTACACCTTC
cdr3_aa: CASSQGRDYGYTF

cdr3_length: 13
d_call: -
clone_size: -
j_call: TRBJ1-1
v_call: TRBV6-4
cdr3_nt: TGTGCCAGCAGTGAGGAGGAAAACACTGAAGCTTTCTTT
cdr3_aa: CASSEEENTEAFF

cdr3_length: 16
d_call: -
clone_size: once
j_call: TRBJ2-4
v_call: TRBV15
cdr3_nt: TGTGCCACCAGCAGAGACCCAACCTCCTCGGGAAACATTCAGTACTTC
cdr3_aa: CATSRDPTSSGNIQYF

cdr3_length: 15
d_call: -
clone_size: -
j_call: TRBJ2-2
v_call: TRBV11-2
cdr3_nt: TGTGCCAGCAGCTTAAATGGGGCATTCACCGGGGAGCTGTTTTTT
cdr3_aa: CASSLNGAFTGELFF

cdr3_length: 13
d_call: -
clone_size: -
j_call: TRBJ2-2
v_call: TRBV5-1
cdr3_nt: TGCGCCAGCTTTCAAAACGGTGCCGGGGAGCTGTTTTTT
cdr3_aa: CASFQNGAGELFF

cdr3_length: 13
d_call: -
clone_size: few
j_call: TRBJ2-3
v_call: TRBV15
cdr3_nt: TGTGCCACCAGCAGACGCGTCACAGATACGCAGTATTTT
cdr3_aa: CATSRRVTDTQYF

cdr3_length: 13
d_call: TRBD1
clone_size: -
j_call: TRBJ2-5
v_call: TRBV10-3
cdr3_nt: TGTGCCACCGCGACAGGGGGCGAGGAGACCCAGTACTTC
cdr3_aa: CATATGGEETQYF

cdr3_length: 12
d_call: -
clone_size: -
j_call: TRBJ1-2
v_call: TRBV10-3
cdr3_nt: TGTGCCATCAGTGAGACAGGCGATGGCTACACCTTC
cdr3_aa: CAISETGDGYTF

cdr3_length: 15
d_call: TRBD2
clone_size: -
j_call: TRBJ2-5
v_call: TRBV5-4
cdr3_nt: TGTGCCAGCAGCTTGGGCGGGAGTTTTCAAGAGACCCAGTACTTC
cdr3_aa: CASSLGGSFQETQYF

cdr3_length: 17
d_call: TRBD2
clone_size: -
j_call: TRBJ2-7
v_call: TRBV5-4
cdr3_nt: TGTGCCAGCAGCTTGGGTGGGATGGGACTAGTCCCCTACGAGCAGTACTTC
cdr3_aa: CASSLGGMGLVPYEQYF

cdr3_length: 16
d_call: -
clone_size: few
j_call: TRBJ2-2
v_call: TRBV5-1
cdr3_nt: TGCGCCAGCAGCTTGGGGGCAGCCGCGAACACCGGGGAGCTGTTTTTT
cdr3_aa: CASSLGAAANTGELFF

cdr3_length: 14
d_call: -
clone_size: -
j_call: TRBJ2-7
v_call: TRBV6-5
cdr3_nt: TGTGCCAGCAGTTCCCAAACCCCCCTCTACGAGCAGTACTTC
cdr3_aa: CASSSQTPLYEQYF

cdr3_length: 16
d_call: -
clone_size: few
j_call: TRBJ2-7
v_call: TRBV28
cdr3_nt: TGTGCCAGCAGTTCTCCTGGATCCTCGGGCTCCTACGAGCAGTACTTC
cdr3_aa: CASSSPGSSGSYEQYF

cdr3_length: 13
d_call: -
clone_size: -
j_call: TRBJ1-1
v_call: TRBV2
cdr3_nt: TGTGCCAGCAGTGTGGACTCGAACACTGAAGCTTTCTTT
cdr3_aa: CASSVDSNTEAFF

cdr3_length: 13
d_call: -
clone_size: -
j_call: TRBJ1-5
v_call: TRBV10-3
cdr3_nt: TGTGCCAGTACATGGGACACCGGGGAGCCCCAGCATTTT
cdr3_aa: CASTWDTGEPQHF

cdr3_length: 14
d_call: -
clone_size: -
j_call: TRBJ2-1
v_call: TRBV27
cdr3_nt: TGTGCCAGCAGTTCCCCCACGGGTCTCCATGAGCAGTTCTTC
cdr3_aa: CASSSPTGLHEQFF

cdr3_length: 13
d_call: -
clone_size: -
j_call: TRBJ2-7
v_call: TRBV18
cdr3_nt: TGTGCCAGCTCCCCTAGACAGGCTTACGAGCAGTACTTC
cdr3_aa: CASSPRQAYEQYF

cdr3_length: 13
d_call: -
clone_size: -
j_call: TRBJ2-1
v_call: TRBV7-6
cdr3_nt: TGTGCCAGCAGCTTGGGCAGGGTCAATGAGCAGTTCTTC
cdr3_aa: CASSLGRVNEQFF

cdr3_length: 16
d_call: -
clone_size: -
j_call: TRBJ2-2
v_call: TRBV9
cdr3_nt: TGTGCCAGCAGCGTAGATGGCGGAGGGAACACCGGGGAGCTGTTTTTT
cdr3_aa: CASSVDGGGNTGELFF

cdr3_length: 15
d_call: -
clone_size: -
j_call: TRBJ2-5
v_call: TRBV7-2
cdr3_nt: TGTGCCAGCAGCTTTCAATCGACAGCTCAAGAGACCCAGTACTTC
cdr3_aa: CASSFQSTAQETQYF